This T cell receptor beta chain was recovered during a study of cytomegalovirus exposure and HLA in healthy donors (dated by TCRdb to between 2016 and 2019). Notes on the research overall: An earlier analysis of some 600 of the donors reported approximately 300 Gb of sequence data and 117 million unique TCR beta sequences obtained from approximately 180 million T cells. An early release covering over 500 HLA-typed donors comprised approximately 290 gigabases of sequencing data and roughly 86 million unique TCR sequences. Of the approximately 400 genotyped donors, 70% to 90% were placed in the genetic ancestry cluster associated with self-reported Caucasian donors. The aim of the study was to test whether cataloging public T cell receptors could identify signatures of past pathogen exposure. The study profiled the T cell repertoires of around 700 subjects by immunosequencing and related them to cytomegalovirus serostatus. A separate validation cohort of 100 to 150 different subjects was used in addition to the approximately 640-subject first cohort. To predict cytomegalovirus infection status, the study combined high-throughput TCR immunosequencing, statistical association of individual TCRs with disease status, and machine learning. A later analysis re-analyzed previously published TCR beta repertoires from about 730 donors and added high-resolution HLA genotyping to study TCR occurrence patterns. In the later analysis, no new phenotypic data were used to find candidate immune exposures; instead, reliance was placed on TCR beta sequences and their occurrence across donors. In an earlier analysis of about 590 of the donors, high-throughput TCR beta sequencing was used to judge whether each TCR beta V gene segment behaved as functional or pseudogenic. Donor age, sex, ethnicity and CMV serostatus were compiled together with the repertoire data. Genome-wide SNP genotypes for about 65% of the 666 donors were used in a later genetic analysis, which treated that subset as a discovery cohort. Every repertoire in the discovery cohort had been generated on one and the same sequencing platform. Both class I and class II loci were covered by HLA typing, at four-digit resolution. Typing coverage varied by locus: roughly 629-640 donors for A, B, C, DRB1 and DQB1; 500 to 550 for DQA1; approximately 610 for DPA1; more than 450 for DPB1. Four or five DR-DQ haplotypes were handled as single units for association and clustering because linkage in the cohort was strong. Among 398 genotyped donors of the cohort, an average of around 250,000 unique TCR beta nucleotide sequences was sequenced per donor, of which approximately 18% were non-productive.

Libraries were made using the immunoSEQ multiplex PCR assay. For the multiplex PCR, a mixture combining 60 forward primers for TCR Vbeta segments and 13 reverse primers for TCR Jbeta segments was used. The CDR3 region of rearranged TCR beta genes was amplified from genomic DNA with a multiplex PCR assay. On the Illumina HiSeq System, the amplified TCR beta libraries were sequenced as 87-base-pair reads. The study's processing was this. A later analysis counted tens of millions of unique TCR beta chains across the 690 or so repertoires, and roughly 10 million of these chains were shared by at least two donors. To remove PCR and sequencing errors, raw reads were error-corrected and collapsed into unique sequences using a nearest-neighbor algorithm that merged closely related sequences. Alignment of CDR3 sequences to IMGT reference sequences was used to assign V, D and J gene segments. For a sequence to be retained, at least a six-nucleotide match to both a V gene segment and a J gene segment was required. Rearrangements were called productive when the CDR3 lacked stop codons and stayed in frame with V and J; all others were non-productive. Following IMGT convention, CDR3 was defined as the stretch from the second conserved V-encoded cysteine up to the conserved J-encoded phenylalanine. Sequences without an unambiguous match to a single V gene segment were excluded from the earlier analysis of approximately 560 of the donors. An earlier analysis of just under 600 of the donors called V segments functional above 56.7% productive rearrangements and segregating when the between-donor standard deviation exceeded 5%. A statistical classification framework was built to diagnose cytomegalovirus status from the catalog of TCR beta chain sequences. In a later analysis, V and J genes were assigned by comparing TCR nucleotide sequences against IMGT/GENE-DB human TR gene sequences. Using the TCRdist pipeline, a later analysis assigned CDR3 sequences along with most-parsimonious VDJ recombination scenarios. In a later analysis, each TCR beta chain was defined by its CDR3 amino acid sequence together with its V-gene family, and reads lacking a unique V-gene family were excluded. A later analysis removed roughly 590 highly shared, low-generation-probability nucleotide sequences to deal with suspected cross-contamination and a sequencing artifact. In a later analysis, a clonal expansion index was calculated for each public chain from normalized within-repertoire ranks of inferred template counts. In a later analysis, generation probabilities were computed using a VDJ recombination model fitted to out-of-frame rearrangements, and the results were checked against IGoR. In a later analysis, hypergeometric tests were used to score TCR-TCR, TCR-HLA and TCR-CMV co-occurrence, with a repertoire-size bias correction applied to TCR pairs. A later analysis estimated false discovery rates by permuting HLA or CMV assignments 20 times. In a later analysis, co-occurring TCRs were grouped using DBSCAN, with TCRdist sequence similarity added in when clustering inside HLA-allele-positive subsets. For co-occurrence clustering, repertoires with fewer than 30,000 or more than 120,000 public chains were excluded, along with roughly 5 repertoires with anomalous nucleotide sharing. In TCRdb, the immuneACCESS table is reduced to in-frame sequences with V and J assigned. These tables do not hold every clone; where another copy was compared, an unresolved V gene accounts for under half, and the others remain unexplained. The D gene and trimming were derived from the DNA, and the V and J assignments and clone size from that table. This sample has some 180,000 clones in its table, and about four fifths of those were observed once. Of the sample, roughly 1.6% falls within the top ten clones.

The cohort consisted of 600 to 700 healthy bone marrow donors. Cohort members were all nominally healthy when sampled, although unrecorded immune exposures were likely present. The donor was CMV seronegative and belonged to the group of 350 to 400 seronegative cohort members. Each donor provided a peripheral blood sample, and peripheral blood mononuclear cells were used for TCR beta sequencing. The Qiagen DNeasy Blood Extraction Kit was used to extract genomic DNA from the blood cell samples. A note on this clone: It lacks a known antigen. No qualities accompany the bases; no much larger clone lies one base away.

Study-wide conclusions, independent of this receptor: A later analysis found that most CMV-associated TCR beta chains appeared HLA-restricted, with HLA associations seemingly driven largely by CMV exposure. In an earlier analysis of some 500 of the donors, most TCR beta V segments appeared in productive rearrangements about 87% or about 30% of the time, broadly matching IMGT annotations. In a later analysis, the rate of TCR association differed among HLA loci, with DRB1 alleles having the most associated TCRs and HLA-C alleles having the fewest. According to a later genetic analysis, donors in an Asian-associated ancestry cluster had fewer N-insertions in productive TCRs than the approximately 670-donor mean. Because HLA typing was missing for some donors at each locus, association tests included only the typed subset. In vitro tests confirmed that a few of the cytomegalovirus-associated TCR beta chains recognize cytomegalovirus antigens. At a false discovery rate of 0.05, a later analysis linked approximately 18,000 TCR beta sequences to specific HLA alleles. Assigning TCR associations to individual alleles was difficult when HLA alleles, especially DR and DQ, strongly co-occurred. The classifier was reported to diagnose cytomegalovirus status with high specificity and sensitivity in both the original and validation cohorts. The only immune exposure information available for the cohort was CMV serostatus. It was suggested by the authors that the approach could potentially be generalized to other disease states and immunological phenotypes. The cohort was sequenced for TCR beta chains only, and without alpha or paired-chain data the features that could be detected were limited. An association between a missense DCLRE1C variant and V-gene and J-gene trimming of TCR beta chains was found in a later genetic analysis and replicated in an independent cohort. A cluster of highly shared sequence variants was judged likely to represent a technical artifact of the sequencing pipeline. In a later analysis, HLA-associated TCR beta chains were found to be more clonally expanded and to have lower generation probabilities than equally common non-associated chains. A later analysis reported that several top co-occurrence clusters appeared linked to parvovirus B19, influenza, CMV and Epstein-Barr virus. The study gave a list of about 150 TCR beta chains associated with cytomegalovirus. A further reported finding was that TCR beta sequences accurately predicted the HLA-A and HLA-B alleles for most subjects in the first cohort. Correlated functional status among segregating V segments might be attributable to linkage disequilibrium, but an unknown experimental factor could not be ruled out. Sequencing depth was assumed to be roughly uniform across donors in the presence/absence analyses, though that assumption may not hold. Most TCR sequences were observed very rarely across donors, whereas some public TCRs were present in many individuals. The earlier analysis of 587 of the donors excluded over 15 rarely observed V segments, including chromosome 9 orphons, because counts were too low.

This TCR came from a young woman in good health and CMV-seronegative. Material: PBMCs.

Here is the DNA: TGTGCCAGCAGCGTATTACAGGCGAACACTGAAGCTTTCTTT. Its translation reads: CASSVLQANTEAFF. Rearrangement joined TRBV9 to TRBJ1-1; a weak D assignment points to TRBD1 (5 bases agree). V sheds 1 base and J sheds 1 base, leaving 8 bases between their ends. Counted from cysteine to phenylalanine, this CDR3 has 14 amino acids. The entry retains the CDR3 DNA only, 42 bases that are in frame from base 1. Per the germline V gene, SGDLS is the CDR1 and YYNGEE is the CDR2.